The clone carrying this TCR beta chain was detected a few times. The antigen is undetermined. Expressed TCRB transcripts were sequenced after all isolated RNA was converted to cDNA. Produced via immunoSEQ multiplex PCR; TCRdb's table is partial and in-frame only. Seen here are 140,000 or so clones, 9.2% observed once, and the top ten hold roughly 0.69%. This entry comes from a study of beta chain features in type 1 diabetes. The study, taken as a whole, reports: VDJ junctions sequenced from type 1 diabetes patients showed fewer insertions and more deletions.

V dropped 4 bases and J dropped 7; count of bases not matched to a gene: 6. Germline V gene data show CDR1 as MNHNS and CDR2 as SASEGT. The CDR3 has 14 amino acids. The V gene is TRBV6-1, the J gene TRBJ1-3; TRBD1 aligns across 8 bases. This TCR derives from a man between 18 and 29 years old in good health. Input material: central memory CD4+ T cells from blood. CDR3 DNA: TGTGCCAGCAGTGTGGCAGGGGGCAGGAACACCATATATTTT. This sequence encodes CASSVAGGRNTIYF.